This TCR beta chain was retrieved from a study of cytomegalovirus exposure and HLA in healthy donors. As for the study in general: Assignment to the Caucasian-associated ancestry cluster applied to more than 75% of the approximately 400 genotyped donors. Whole-study findings and limits: Per a later analysis, about 17,000 TCR beta sequences showed association with HLA alleles at 0.05 false discovery rate.

Germline CDR1 reads SGHTA; CDR2 reads FQGTGA. CDR3 size: 13 residues. J lost 5 bases, V lost 5 bases, and 5 bases had no gene match. The primer mix had 60 Vbeta and 13 Jbeta primers. Study processing details: Later reanalysis found 80 million or so unique TCR beta chains, around 9.9 million of them shared. Clones were read by immunoSEQ multiplex PCR, and TCRdb kept only the in-frame ones, dropping some. Clonal size and the V and J genes are those of that table, whereas D and trimming came from the DNA. The sample includes around 150,000 clones, around 78% of them seen just once. A word on this clone: Its antigen is currently unknown.

This receptor was taken from a woman aged 40 to 50 in good health and CMV-seronegative. The sample consisted of PBMCs. The chain has TRBV7-3 and TRBJ2-7, with 8 bases fitting TRBD1. This CDR3 is CASSPTGVHEQYF. The CDR3 DNA reads as TGTGCCAGCAGCCCGACAGGGGTACACGAGCAGTACTTC.